This T cell receptor beta chain was captured in a study of blood T cells in healthy people across ages (dated by TCRdb to 2014 to 2015). Broadly, across the study: In model experiments, template switching captured roughly one uniquely barcoded TCR beta cDNA molecule for every two T cells. For two donors (one aged 18 to 30 and one aged 80 or older), the study analyzed two additional independent replicas of 1 million unique cDNA reads from the same blood draw. To avoid experimental bias, donors of different ages were randomly spread across the sequencing lanes. Age-related changes in TCR beta repertoire diversity were measured in the study by deep sequencing normalized with unique cDNA molecular identifiers. Four age groups were formed from the donors: young (average approximately 16 years), middle-aged (just under 40), aged (around 62) and long-lived (about 75).

The research as a whole found: The CMV infection status of donors was not known, potentially confounding age-related changes in expanded clonotypes. Observed TCR beta diversity correlated strongly with the percentage of naive T cells measured by flow cytometry. Compared with the aged group, the long-lived group had more naive CD4+ T cells, fewer expanded clones and increased TCR diversity, a pattern suggesting age selection. Bulk unsorted PBMC profiling prevented conclusive comparison of naive and antigen-experienced compartments. Estimates of total diversity from one million sequenced T cells were regarded as lower bounds and underestimates. Observed TCR beta diversity per million T cells fell roughly linearly with age, and a significant reduction was already apparent by age approximately 40.

The donors were roughly 39 Caucasian individuals from Russia, aged roughly 6 to 90 years, who were systemically healthy. Each donor gave ten milliliters of peripheral blood, collected into EDTA-treated Vacutainer tubes. Ficoll-Paque density-gradient centrifugation was used to isolate PBMCs, with at least 6.5 million per sample. Total RNA was extracted from PBMCs with Trizol reagent, with at least 6 micrograms obtained per sample. The percentages of naive CD45RAhigh/CD27high T cells were determined by flow cytometry on a PBMC aliquot from every donor. Worth noting for this clonotype: Its specific antigen is unknown. Per-base quality was not reported, and no clone a single base away is much larger than it.

Library prep was done by 5' RACE. The instrument was an Illumina HiSeq 2500. The second PCR ran for roughly 7 to 12 cycles and used a J-beta primer mix along with a sample-barcoded 5' primer. A template-switch 5' adaptor carrying 12 random nucleotides introduced a unique molecular identifier onto each TCR beta cDNA molecule. At least 2.5 million CDR3-containing paired-end reads were obtained from each sample. First-strand cDNA was synthesized from all RNA with the Mint cDNA synthesis kit, primed by a TRBC-specific oligonucleotide. After uracil-DNA glycosylase treatment, a first 18-cycle PCR used universal primers M1SS and BC2_uni_R on all cDNA. The original methods were these. For normalization, 1 million high-quality reads, each with a distinct molecular identifier, were randomly selected from each sample. Instead of being binned into consensus sequences, reads with shared molecular identifiers were discarded. CDR3 identification, clonotype clustering and error correction used MiTCR with a Q25 quality threshold and the strictest error-elimination algorithm. Lower-bound total TCR beta diversity was estimated with a nonparametric unseen species model using Euler transformation. Starting from the raw public reads, TCRdb applied fastp trimming at Q25, assembled clones with MiXCR and retained in-frame beta chains. Rows are unified per CDR3 protein, each entry keeping the most common DNA and genes. TCRdb assigned the V and J calls; the authors' analysis was not used. In this sample the table shows roughly 680,000 distinct CDR3 sequences, under 25% of which occur a single time. Clones ranked in the top ten supply approximately 3.7% of the sample.

The CDR3 covers 16 residues, taking in both the cysteine and the phenylalanine. This entry keeps only the CDR3 DNA: 48 bases, framed from base 1. The junction carries 16 bases between V and J, which are trimmed by 3 bases and 3 bases respectively. CDR1 and CDR2 are drawn from the germline V gene: SGHRS, YFSETQ. The V gene is TRBV5-1 and the J gene is TRBJ2-1; a tentative D match to TRBD1 spans 7 bases. This clonotype was sampled from a man aged 70 or older in good health. The specimen was blood. For the CDR3, the sequence is CASSSQGGGIYNEQFF. The nucleotide sequence is given as TGCGCCAGCAGCTCCCAGGGGGGCGGGATCTACAATGAGCAGTTCTTC.